The source of this T cell receptor (beta chain) is a study of T cell repertoires in cytomegalovirus infection. Study-wide context: CMV epitopes, recently identified HLA-C-restricted and well-studied HLA-B-restricted, were used. A matching HLA type, together with CMV infection, was signaled by public TCR beta signatures.

Study-wide points: Summed public TCR beta family frequency identified CMV carriers bearing the relevant HLA. HLA-C-restricted TCR beta clonotypes specific for CMV led the ex vivo response.

TCRdb re-called the reads with MiXCR, one entry per CDR3 protein. The sample lists about a million distinct CDR3 sequences, roughly 31% occurring once. With respect to this clonotype: Its antigen is undetermined.

The sample consisted of cultured CD8+ T cells from PBMCs, taken from culture after CMV antigen stimulation. This clonotype originated in a human donor in good health (CMV status not recorded). Some clones in this sample may be carry-over from other donors' samples.

CDR3 protein: CASSLPRGYQETQYF. The CDR3 DNA reads TGTGCCAGCAGCTTACCAAGGGGCTACCAAGAGACCCAGTACTTC. The chain employs TRBV7-6 and TRBJ2-5, with D perhaps matching TRBD1 (5 bases). The length of the CDR3 is 15 residues. V was pared by 2 bases and J by 0 bases, with 10 bases between. CDR1 and CDR2 (germline): SGHVS, FNYEAQ.